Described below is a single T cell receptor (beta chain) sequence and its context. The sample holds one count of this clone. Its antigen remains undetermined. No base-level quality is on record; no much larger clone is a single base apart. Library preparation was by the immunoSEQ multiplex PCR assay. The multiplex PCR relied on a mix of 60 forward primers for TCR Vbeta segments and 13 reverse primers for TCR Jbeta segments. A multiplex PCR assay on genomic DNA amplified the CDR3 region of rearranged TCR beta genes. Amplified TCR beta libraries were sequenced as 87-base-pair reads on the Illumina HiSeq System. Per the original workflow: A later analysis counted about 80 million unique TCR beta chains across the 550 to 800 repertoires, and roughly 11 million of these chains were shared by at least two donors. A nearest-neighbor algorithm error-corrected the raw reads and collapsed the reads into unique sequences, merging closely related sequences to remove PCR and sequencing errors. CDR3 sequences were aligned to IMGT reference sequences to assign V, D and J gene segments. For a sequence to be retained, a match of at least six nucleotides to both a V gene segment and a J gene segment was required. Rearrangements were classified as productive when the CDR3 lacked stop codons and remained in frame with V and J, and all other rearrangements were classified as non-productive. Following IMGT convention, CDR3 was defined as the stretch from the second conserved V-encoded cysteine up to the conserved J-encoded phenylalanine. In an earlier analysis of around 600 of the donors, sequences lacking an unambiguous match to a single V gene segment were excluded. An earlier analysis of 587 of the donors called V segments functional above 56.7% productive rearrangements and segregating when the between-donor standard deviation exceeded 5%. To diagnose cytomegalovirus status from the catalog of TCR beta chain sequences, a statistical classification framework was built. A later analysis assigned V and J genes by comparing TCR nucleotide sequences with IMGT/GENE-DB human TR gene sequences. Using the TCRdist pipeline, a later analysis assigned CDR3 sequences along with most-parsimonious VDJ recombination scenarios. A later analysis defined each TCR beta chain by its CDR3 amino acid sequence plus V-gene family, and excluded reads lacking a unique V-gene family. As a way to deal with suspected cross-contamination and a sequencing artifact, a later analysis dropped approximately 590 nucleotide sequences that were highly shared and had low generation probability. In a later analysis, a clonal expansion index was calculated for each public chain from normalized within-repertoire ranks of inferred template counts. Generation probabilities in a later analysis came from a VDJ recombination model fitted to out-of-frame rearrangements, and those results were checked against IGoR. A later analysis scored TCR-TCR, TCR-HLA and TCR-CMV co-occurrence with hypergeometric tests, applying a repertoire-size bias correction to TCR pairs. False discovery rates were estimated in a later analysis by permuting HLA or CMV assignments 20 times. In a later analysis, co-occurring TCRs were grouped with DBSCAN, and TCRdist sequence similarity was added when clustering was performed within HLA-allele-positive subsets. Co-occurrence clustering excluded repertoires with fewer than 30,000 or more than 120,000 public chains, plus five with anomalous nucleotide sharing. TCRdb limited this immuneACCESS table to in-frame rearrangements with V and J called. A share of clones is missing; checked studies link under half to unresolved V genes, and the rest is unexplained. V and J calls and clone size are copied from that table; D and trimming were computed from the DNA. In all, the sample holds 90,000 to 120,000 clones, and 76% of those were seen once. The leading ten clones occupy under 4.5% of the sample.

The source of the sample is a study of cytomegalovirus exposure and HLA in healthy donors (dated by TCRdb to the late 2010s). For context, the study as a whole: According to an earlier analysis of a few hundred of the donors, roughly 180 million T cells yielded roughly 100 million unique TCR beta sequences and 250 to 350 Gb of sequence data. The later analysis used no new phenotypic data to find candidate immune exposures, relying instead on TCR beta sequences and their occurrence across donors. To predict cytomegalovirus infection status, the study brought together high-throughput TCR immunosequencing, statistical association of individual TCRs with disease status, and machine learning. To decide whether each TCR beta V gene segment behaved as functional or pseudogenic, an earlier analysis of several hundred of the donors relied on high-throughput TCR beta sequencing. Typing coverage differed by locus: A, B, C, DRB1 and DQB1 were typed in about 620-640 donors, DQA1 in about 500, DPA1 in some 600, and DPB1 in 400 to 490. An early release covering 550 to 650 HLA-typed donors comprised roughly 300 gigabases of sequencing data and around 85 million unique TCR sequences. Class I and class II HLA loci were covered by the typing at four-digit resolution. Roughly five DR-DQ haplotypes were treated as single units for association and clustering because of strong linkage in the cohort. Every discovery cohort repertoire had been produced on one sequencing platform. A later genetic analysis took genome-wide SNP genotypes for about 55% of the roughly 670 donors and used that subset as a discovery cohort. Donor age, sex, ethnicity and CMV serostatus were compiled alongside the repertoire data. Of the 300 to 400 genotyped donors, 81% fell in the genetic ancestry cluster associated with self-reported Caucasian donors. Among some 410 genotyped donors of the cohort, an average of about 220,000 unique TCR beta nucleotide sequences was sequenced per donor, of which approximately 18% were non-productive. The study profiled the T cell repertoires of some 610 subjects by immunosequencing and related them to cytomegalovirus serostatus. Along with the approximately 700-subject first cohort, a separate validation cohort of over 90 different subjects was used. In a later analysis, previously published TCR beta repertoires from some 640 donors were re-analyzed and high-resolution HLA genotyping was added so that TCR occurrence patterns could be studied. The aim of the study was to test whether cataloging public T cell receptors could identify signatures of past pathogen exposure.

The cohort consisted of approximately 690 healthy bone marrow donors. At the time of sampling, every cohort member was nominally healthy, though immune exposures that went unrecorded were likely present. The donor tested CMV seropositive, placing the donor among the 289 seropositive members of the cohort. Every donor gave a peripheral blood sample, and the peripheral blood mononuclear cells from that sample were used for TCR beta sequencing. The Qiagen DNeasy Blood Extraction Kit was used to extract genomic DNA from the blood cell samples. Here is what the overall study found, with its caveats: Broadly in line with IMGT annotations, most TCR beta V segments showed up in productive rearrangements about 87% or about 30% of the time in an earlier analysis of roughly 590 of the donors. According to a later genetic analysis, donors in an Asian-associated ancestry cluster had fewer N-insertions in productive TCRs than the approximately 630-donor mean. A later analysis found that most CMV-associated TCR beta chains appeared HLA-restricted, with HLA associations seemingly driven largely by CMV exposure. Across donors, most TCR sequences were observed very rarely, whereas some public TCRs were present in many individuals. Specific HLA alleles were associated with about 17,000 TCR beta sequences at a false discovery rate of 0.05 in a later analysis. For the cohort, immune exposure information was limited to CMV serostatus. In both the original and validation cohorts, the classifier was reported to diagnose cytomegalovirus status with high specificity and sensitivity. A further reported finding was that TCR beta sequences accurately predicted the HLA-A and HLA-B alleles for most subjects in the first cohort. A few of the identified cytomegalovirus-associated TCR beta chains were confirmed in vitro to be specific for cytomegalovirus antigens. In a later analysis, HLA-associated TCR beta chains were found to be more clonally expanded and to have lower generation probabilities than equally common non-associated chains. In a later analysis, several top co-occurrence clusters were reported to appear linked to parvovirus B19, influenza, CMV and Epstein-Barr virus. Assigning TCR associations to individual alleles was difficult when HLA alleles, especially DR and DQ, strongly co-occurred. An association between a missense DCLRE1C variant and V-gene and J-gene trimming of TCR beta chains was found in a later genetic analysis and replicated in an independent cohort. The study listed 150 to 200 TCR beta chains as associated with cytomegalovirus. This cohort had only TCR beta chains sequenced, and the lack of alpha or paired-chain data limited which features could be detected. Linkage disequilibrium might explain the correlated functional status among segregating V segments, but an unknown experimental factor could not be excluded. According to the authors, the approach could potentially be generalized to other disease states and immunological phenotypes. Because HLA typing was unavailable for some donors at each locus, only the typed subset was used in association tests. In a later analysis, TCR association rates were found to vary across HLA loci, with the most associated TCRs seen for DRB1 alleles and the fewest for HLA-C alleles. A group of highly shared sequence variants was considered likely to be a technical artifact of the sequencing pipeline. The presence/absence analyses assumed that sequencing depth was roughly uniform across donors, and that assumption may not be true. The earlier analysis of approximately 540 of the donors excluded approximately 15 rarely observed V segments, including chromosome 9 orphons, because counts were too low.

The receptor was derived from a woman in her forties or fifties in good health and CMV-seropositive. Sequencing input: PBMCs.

The CDR3 sequence is CASSQEGREETQYF. The nucleotide sequence is TGTGCCAGCAGCCAAGAGGGCAGGGAAGAGACCCAGTACTTC. The rearrangement combines TRBV14 with TRBJ2-5; the D segment could be TRBD1, given 5 matching bases. There are 14 amino acids in the CDR3, from cysteine to phenylalanine inclusive. The CDR3 DNA has 42 bases and is translated from base 1. V is pared back by 0 bases and J by 3 bases, with 8 bases lying between the germline termini. CDR1 and CDR2, looked up from the germline V gene, are SGHDN and FVKESK. The full variable domain, with segments outside the CDR3 supplied by the reference TRBV14 and TRBJ2-5 proteins, appears as EAGVTQFPSHSVIEKGQTVTLRCDPISGHDNLYWYRRVMGKEIKFLLHFVKESKQDESGMPNNRFLAERTGGTYSTLKVQPAELEDSGVYFCASSQEGREETQYFGPGTRLLVL.